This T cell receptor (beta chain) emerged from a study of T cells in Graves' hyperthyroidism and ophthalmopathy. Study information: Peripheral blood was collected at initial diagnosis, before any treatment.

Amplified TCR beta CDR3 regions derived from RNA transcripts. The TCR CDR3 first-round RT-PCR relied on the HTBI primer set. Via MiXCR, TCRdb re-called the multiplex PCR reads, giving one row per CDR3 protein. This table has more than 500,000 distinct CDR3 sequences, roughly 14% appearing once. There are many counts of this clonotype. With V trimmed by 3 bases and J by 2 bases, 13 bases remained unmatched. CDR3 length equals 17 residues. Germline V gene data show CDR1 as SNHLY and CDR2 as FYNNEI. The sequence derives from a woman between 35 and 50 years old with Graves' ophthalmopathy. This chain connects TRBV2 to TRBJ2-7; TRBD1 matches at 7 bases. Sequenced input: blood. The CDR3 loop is CASSDPWTGENTYEQYF. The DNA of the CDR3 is TGTGCCAGCAGTGACCCATGGACAGGCGAAAATACCTACGAGCAGTACTTC.